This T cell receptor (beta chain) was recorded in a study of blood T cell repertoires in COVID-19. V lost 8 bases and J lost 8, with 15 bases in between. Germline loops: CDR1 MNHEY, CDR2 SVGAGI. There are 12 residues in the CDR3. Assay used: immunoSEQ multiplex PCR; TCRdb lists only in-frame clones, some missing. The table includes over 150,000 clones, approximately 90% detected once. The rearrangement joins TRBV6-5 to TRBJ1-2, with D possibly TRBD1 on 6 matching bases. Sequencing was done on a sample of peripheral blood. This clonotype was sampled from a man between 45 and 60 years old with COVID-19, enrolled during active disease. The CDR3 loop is CASSSGVRGYTF. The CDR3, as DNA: TGTGCCAGCTCGTCAGGGGTGAGGGGCTACACCTTC.